A single sample is the source of the 23 T cell receptor beta chains below, sequenced in a study of blood T cell repertoires in COVID-19. Method: immunoSEQ multiplex PCR; TCRdb's copy keeps in-frame clones and lacks some. The table has about 280,000 clones, less than 90% seen once. The sequenced sample was peripheral blood. All receptors derive from a human donor in a cohort sampled during active COVID-19.

V is TRBV7-9 and J is TRBJ2-6; a possible D gene is TRBD1 (6 bases). V was cut by 5 bases and J by 1 base, with 9 bases left in between. Germline-derived CDR1 and CDR2 are SEHNR and FQNEAQ (reference sequence). This CDR3 spans 15 amino acids. CDR3: CASSHDRSGANVLTF. The CDR3 DNA reads TGTGCCAGCAGCCACGACAGGTCTGGGGCCAACGTCCTGACTTTC.

V gene TRBV19 combines with J gene TRBJ2-2; 9 nucleotides match TRBD2. The J segment lost 9 bases and the V segment lost 3 bases, leaving 14 bases of the junction unmatched. The CDR3 totals 17 residues. Per germline, CDR1 LNHDA and CDR2 SQIVND (reference sequence). CDR3 region: CASSISYGGTSLRELFF. In DNA form, the CDR3 reads TGTGCCAGTAGTATTAGCTATGGGGGGACTAGCTTGAGGGAGCTGTTTTTT. The full variable domain, completed using reference TRBV19 and TRBJ2-2, is DGGITQSPKYLFRKEGQNVTLSCEQNLNHDAMYWYRQDPGQGLRLIYYSQIVNDFQKGDIAEGYSVSREKKESFPLTVTSAQKNPTAFYLCASSISYGGTSLRELFFGEGSRLTVL.

This chain uses TRBV7-8 with TRBJ2-5; 10 bases align to TRBD1. The CDR3 is 16 amino acids. Per the germline V gene, CDR1 is SGHVS and CDR2 is FQNEAQ. V lost 5 bases, J lost 5 bases, and 11 bases stayed unmatched. The CDR3 loop reads CASSPTGTGVWETQYF. The CDR3 DNA reads TGTGCCAGCAGCCCAACCGGGACAGGGGTTTGGGAGACCCAGTACTTC.

This chain joins TRBV5-1 and TRBJ2-7, with 9 bases that match TRBD1. With 3 bases clipped from V and 1 base from J, the junction kept 2 bases outside the gene matches. The germline CDR1 and CDR2 sequences are SGHRS and YFSETQ. This CDR3 is 14 amino acids long. CDR3: CASSSGQGSYEQYF. The CDR3 DNA reads as TGCGCCAGCAGCTCTGGACAGGGGTCCTACGAGCAGTACTTC.

This chain uses TRBV24-1 with TRBJ1-1, with D possibly TRBD1 on 5 matching bases. The CDR3 consists of 12 residues. Per germline, CDR1 KGHDR and CDR2 SFDVKD. The V end lost 9 bases, the J end lost 8 bases, and 15 bases lay between the germline ends. CDR3 residues: CATRSGGGEAFF. DNA for the CDR3: TGTGCCACCCGCTCCGGCGGGGGAGAAGCTTTCTTT.

The J gene is TRBJ1-4, the V gene TRBV4-2; 9 nucleotides agree with TRBD1. The ends lost 4 bases at V and 4 bases at J; junction bases unmatched: 4. The germline V gene has CDR1 LGHNA and CDR2 YNFKEQ. The CDR3 consists of 15 residues. The CDR3 coding sequence is TGTGCCAGCAGCCCTTCGGGACAGGGTAATGAAAAACTGTTTTTT. Protein product: CASSPSGQGNEKLFF.

The genes are TRBV19 and TRBJ1-1, with TRBD1 matching over 8 bases. This CDR3 spans 16 amino acids. With 2 bases clipped from V and 5 bases from J, the junction kept 10 bases outside the gene matches. Germline CDR1 and CDR2: LNHDA and SQIVND (reference sequence). CDR3 protein: CASSIRLAGGWTEAFF. The CDR3 region has the DNA TGTGCCAGTAGTATAAGACTCGCAGGGGGCTGGACTGAAGCTTTCTTT.

V usage is TRBV18 and J usage is TRBJ1-2; D not certain. CDR3 length: 13 amino acids. In germline, CDR1 is KGHSH, CDR2 LQKENI. V was cut by 3 bases and J by 6 bases, with 11 bases left in between. CDR3: CASSPIREDGYTF. As DNA, the CDR3 is TGTGCCAGCTCACCGATAAGGGAGGATGGCTACACCTTC. Full variable domain (outside the CDR3, taken from reference TRBV18 and TRBJ1-2): NAGVMQNPRHLVRRRGQEARLRCSPMKGHSHVYWYRQLPEEGLKFMVYLQKENIIDESGMPKERFSAEFPKEGPSILRIQQVVRGDSAAYFCASSPIREDGYTFGSGTRLTVV.

This clone was seen once. The rearrangement uses TRBV14 and TRBJ2-1; TRBD2 is a possible D gene (5 bases). This CDR3 is 12 amino acids long. Trimming removed 5 bases at V and 9 bases at J, with 11 bases between. Germline V gene sequence: CDR1 SGHDN, CDR2 FVKESK. The CDR3 DNA reads TGTGCCAGCAGCGCCGGGAACTTTGAGCAGTTCTTC. Translating it yields CASSAGNFEQFF. Full variable domain (outside the CDR3, taken from reference TRBV14 and TRBJ2-1): EAGVTQFPSHSVIEKGQTVTLRCDPISGHDNLYWYRRVMGKEIKFLLHFVKESKQDESGMPNNRFLAERTGGTYSTLKVQPAELEDSGVYFCASSAGNFEQFFGPGTRLTVL.

This clone was detected only a few times. This chain links TRBV20-1 with TRBJ2-2; D unresolved. This CDR3 has 11 residues. Germline CDR1 is DFQATT and CDR2 is SNEGSKA (reference sequence). V was clipped by 3 bases and J by 6 bases, with 5 bases between them. The CDR3 is CSASESGELFF. CDR3 DNA sequence: TGCAGTGCTAGCGAGTCCGGGGAGCTGTTTTTT.

The chain couples TRBV7-2 to TRBJ2-1; 14 positions match TRBD2. The CDR3 is made up of 16 amino acids. The ends lost 1 base at V and 8 bases at J; junction bases unmatched: 4. The germline CDR1 and CDR2 sequences are SGHTA and FQGNSA. CDR3 coding DNA: TGTGCCAGCAGCTTAGGCGGGACTAGCGGGAGTTATGAGCAGTTCTTC. It specifies CASSLGGTSGSYEQFF.

As DNA, the CDR3 is TGCGCCAGCAGTAAAACAGGGGGCTCATCGGCTAATGAAAAACTGTTTTTT. Translation: CASSKTGGSSANEKLFF. J is TRBJ1-4 and V is TRBV10-2; 9 bases fit TRBD1. The CDR3 loop spans 17 amino acids. The J segment lost 3 bases and the V segment lost 5 bases, leaving 10 bases of the junction unmatched. Germline V gives CDR1 WSHSY, CDR2 SAAADI.

The CDR3 region is CASTTQKTDTQYF. CDR3 bases: TGTGCCAGCACAACACAAAAAACAGATACGCAGTATTTT. The rearrangement uses TRBV7-2 and TRBJ2-3; D gene unclear. Trimming took off 7 bases at V and 3 bases at J, with 11 bases between the two ends. CDR3 length equals 13 residues. Germline V lookup: CDR1 SGHTA, CDR2 FQGNSA.

The CDR3 DNA sequence: TGTGCCAGCAGTTTTCCTCCCCGACTAGCTGGGATTAGCTACGAGCAGTACTTC. This sequence encodes CASSFPPRLAGISYEQYF. The chain carries TRBV28 and TRBJ2-7, with TRBD2 matching 7 bases. In germline, CDR1 is MDHEN, CDR2 SYDVKM. This CDR3 has 18 residues. The V gene end was trimmed by 3 bases and the J gene end by 3 bases; junction bases not matched to a gene: 17.

The gene calls are TRBV11-2 and TRBJ1-6; possibly TRBD1 for D (6 bases). The germline gives CDR1 SGHAT, CDR2 FQNNGV. The CDR3 is 15 residues long. Between the trimmed V and J ends, which lost 7 bases and 5 bases, there was a span of 15 bases. CDR3 residues: CASNQGGMNNSPLHF. The CDR3 bases are TGTGCCAGCAACCAAGGGGGTATGAATAATTCACCCCTCCACTTT.

The rearrangement uses TRBV28 and TRBJ2-1; the D gene is possibly TRBD2 (5 bases). The V and J ends lost 6 bases and 4 bases respectively, with 10 bases between them. Germline V gene data show CDR1 as MDHEN and CDR2 as SYDVKM. CDR3 length: 13 residues. CDR3 protein: CASRRDRYNEQFF. The CDR3 nucleotides are TGTGCCAGCAGGAGGGATAGATACAATGAGCAGTTCTTC.

The J gene is TRBJ2-7, the V gene TRBV7-9; 10 bases line up with TRBD2. The junction had 8 bases not matched to a gene; V was cut back by 1 base and J by 2 bases. Germline CDR1 is SEHNR and CDR2 is FQNEAQ (reference sequence). This CDR3 region has 17 residues. CDR3: CASSLGGSSGSPYEQYF. The CDR3 nucleotides are TGTGCCAGCAGCTTAGGGGGTTCTAGCGGGAGCCCCTACGAGCAGTACTTC.

The J gene is TRBJ1-2, the V gene TRBV15; D is uncertain. Trimming removed 5 bases from V and 4 bases from J, with 17 bases in between. This CDR3 is 15 amino acids long. Germline V lookup: CDR1 LNHNV, CDR2 YYDKDF (reference sequence). The CDR3 loop is CATSLAAAASYGYTF. The CDR3 DNA reads TGTGCCACCAGCCTTGCGGCAGCCGCATCCTATGGCTACACCTTC.

The rearrangement uses TRBV19 and TRBJ2-3, with D possibly matching TRBD2 (6 bases). Trimming left V 4 bases short and J 5 bases short, with 13 bases between. There are 14 residues in the CDR3. CDR1 is LNHDA, CDR2 SQIVND, per germline (reference sequence). The CDR3 sequence: CASSKTSIIDTQYF. The CDR3 bases are TGTGCCAGTAGTAAGACTAGTATAATAGATACGCAGTATTTT.

This clone was counted a few times. The gene calls are TRBV3-1 (or the pseudogene TRBV3-2) and TRBJ2-1; D may be TRBD2 (6 bases). The CDR3 contains 16 residues. Germline V gives CDR1 LGHDT, CDR2 YNNKEL (reference sequence). Deletions cut 4 bases from V and 7 bases from J, with 20 bases between. Here the CDR3 DNA reads TGTGCCAGCAGCCTTGGAGTGGCGGGATCAAGGAATGAGCAGTTCTTC. Translated, it gives CASSLGVAGSRNEQFF.

The chain joins TRBV7-3 to TRBJ2-1; D is undetermined. Trimming shortened V by 1 base and J by 2 bases, and 9 bases separated the two germline ends. In germline, CDR1 is SGHTA, CDR2 FQGTGA. This CDR3 is built from 15 residues. CDR3 sequence (DNA): TGTGCCAGCAGCTTAATTTCTAGTACCTACAATGAGCAGTTCTTC. Protein product: CASSLISSTYNEQFF.

This clone was counted once. The chain couples TRBV18 to TRBJ2-4; D remains unclear. The V gene lost 0 bases and the J gene lost 9 bases, with 6 bases spanning the gap. The germline CDR1 and CDR2 sequences are KGHSH and LQKENI. This CDR3 has 12 amino acids. Here the CDR3 reads CASSPPTGIQYF. CDR3 bases: TGTGCCAGCTCACCACCGACGGGCATTCAGTACTTC.

The genes are TRBV9 and TRBJ1-1, with D maybe TRBD1 (5 bases). Trimming took off 8 bases at V and 1 base at J, with 12 bases between the two ends. The CDR3 has 13 amino acids. Germline V gene sequence: CDR1 SGDLS, CDR2 YYNGEE. CDR3 region: CASGTGANTEAFF. The CDR3 coding sequence is TGTGCCAGTGGAACAGGAGCGAACACTGAAGCTTTCTTT.